This T cell receptor beta chain was recovered during a study of blood T cell repertoires in COVID-19. Authors' processing steps: Nucleated cell number was recorded as an estimate derived from reference gene primer amplification. Data came from immunoSEQ multiplex PCR; TCRdb stores just in-frame clones and leaves some out. D and trimming were read from the DNA, whereas the V and J calls and clone size are those reported in that table. The table includes 260,000 or so clones, roughly 85% detected once. The CDR3 spans 13 residues. CDR1 and CDR2 from the germline V gene are GTSNPN and SVGIG (reference sequence). V lost 6 bases, J lost 2 bases, and 13 bases lay in between. Either two negative PCRs, clearance, or symptom resolution qualified Cohort 3 donors as recovered.

The source material was PBMCs or T cells enriched from blood (not recorded which). This chain uses TRBV30 with TRBJ1-2; D is perhaps TRBD1 (6 bases). The sequence derives from a woman between 45 and 65 years old who had recovered from COVID-19. The CDR3 nucleotides read TGTGCCTGTCCGGGACACCAGAACTATGGCTACACCTTC. As protein: CACPGHQNYGYTF.